Listed below are T cell receptor beta chains from one sample, sequenced in a study of cytomegalovirus exposure and HLA in healthy donors. Data came from immunoSEQ multiplex PCR; TCRdb stores just in-frame clones and leaves some out. The sample yields about 86,000 clones, almost 80% seen once. Sequencing was carried out using PBMCs. Receptor source: a female donor in good health and CMV-seronegative. CDR3s include the opening cysteine and the closing phenylalanine or tryptophan. The D gene is left open where the match is weak. Expanded clones get a size class; other rows say once, few or many, or leave the size out.

>TRBD2|TRBJ2-2|TRBV4-2|.
CASSQEASGGVTGELFF
TGTGCCAGCAGCCAAGAAGCTAGCGGGGGAGTCACCGGGGAGCTGTTTTTT
>.|TRBJ2-3|TRBV19|.
CASTGFSTDTQYF
TGTGCCAGTACCGGTTTTAGCACAGATACGCAGTATTTT
>.|TRBJ1-5|TRBV19|.
CASTRTNSNQPQHF
TGTGCCAGTACAAGGACAAATAGCAATCAGCCCCAGCATTTT
>.|TRBJ2-3|TRBV7-2|.
CASSFRGADTQYF
TGTGCCAGCAGCTTTAGAGGTGCAGATACGCAGTATTTT
>TRBD2|TRBJ2-1|TRBV11-2|.
CASSLGLAGAEQFF
TGTGCCAGCAGCCTGGGACTAGCGGGAGCTGAGCAGTTCTTC
>.|TRBJ1-1|TRBV2|once
CASSEANPDKNTEAFF
TGTGCCAGCAGTGAAGCGAACCCGGACAAGAACACTGAAGCTTTCTTT
>.|TRBJ2-2|TRBV7-2|.
CASGTGVGELFF
TGTGCCAGCGGGACGGGGGTCGGGGAGCTGTTTTTT
>.|TRBJ1-1|TRBV10-3|.
CAISAGVTEAFF
TGTGCCATCAGCGCGGGGGTAACTGAAGCTTTCTTT
>.|TRBJ2-1|TRBV6-5|.
CASSYSVNAGEQFF
TGTGCCAGCAGTTACTCGGTCAATGCGGGTGAGCAGTTCTTC
>TRBD2|TRBJ2-5|TRBV7-3|.
CASSLAGGRVQETQYF
TGTGCCAGCAGCTTAGCGGGGGGGCGTGTCCAAGAGACCCAGTACTTC
>.|TRBJ1-1|TRBV5-1|.
CASSSDQGHTEAFF
TGCGCCAGCAGCTCGGACCAGGGGCACACTGAAGCTTTCTTT